Listed below are T cell receptor beta chains from one sample, sequenced in a study of T-cell reconstitution after alpha-beta-depleted transplantation in children. TCRdb used MiXCR to reprocess the PCR reads, holding one entry per CDR3 protein. The sample yields under 750,000 distinct CDR3 sequences, 23% seen once. The material was PBMCs, mostly from graft donor cells, obtained 360 days after TCRalphabeta/CD19-depleted stem cell transplant. These receptors all stem from a boy younger than two who had a stem cell transplant for acute myeloid leukemia, so the T cells may come from the graft donor. Each CDR3 is given with its conserved first and last residue. The order of the fields is J gene, D gene, clone size, V gene, CDR3 DNA, CDR3 protein. A D gene is named only where the DNA matches it firmly. Size is stated for part of the rows, as once, few or many counts, or as a class when the clone is expanded.

TRBJ2-1,TRBD2,.,TRBV5-1,TGCGCCAGCGAATTGGGCGGGGGGCACAATGAGCAGTTCTTC,CASELGGGHNEQFF
TRBJ1-6,TRBD1,many,TRBV4-2,TGTGCCAGCAGCCAAGGGGTGGGACAGGACGATAATTCACCCCTCCACTTT,CASSQGVGQDDNSPLHF
TRBJ2-5,.,.,TRBV7-6,TGTGCCAGCAGCCGAGGGCAGGGCCTGGAGACCCAGTACTTC,CASSRGQGLETQYF
TRBJ1-1,.,.,TRBV6-1,TGTGCCAGCAGCCGCCCCGGGAGCACTGAAGCTTTCTTT,CASSRPGSTEAFF
TRBJ2-7,.,.,TRBV20-1,TGCAGTGCTAGAAATACAGGGTGGCGTTTGTACGAGCAGTACTTC,CSARNTGWRLYEQYF
TRBJ1-6,.,.,TRBV20-1,TGCAGTGCTCAGTCTAGCTGGCTTCCCTCACCCCTCCACTTT,CSAQSSWLPSPLHF
TRBJ2-3,.,many,TRBV7-2,TGTGCCAGCACCGGCGGGGACAGCTATTTTTGGGGGCCGTATTTT,CASTGGDSYFWGPYF
TRBJ1-2,.,.,TRBV6-5,TGTGCCAGCAGTTACTCGAGGACAGCCGGGGAAATTTATGGCTACACCTTC,CASSYSRTAGEIYGYTF
TRBJ2-5,.,few,TRBV15,TGTGCCACCAGCAGAGATCTGGCGGCAGTTCAAGAGACCCAGTACTTC,CATSRDLAAVQETQYF
TRBJ1-4,.,many,TRBV29-1,TGCAGCGTTGAAGGGCAAGGGGAAAAACTGTTTTTT,CSVEGQGEKLFF
TRBJ2-5,.,many,TRBV28,TGTGCCAGCAACATGGGCGCGTCATGGCTTGAACGAGAGACCCAGTACTTC,CASNMGASWLERETQYF
TRBJ2-2,.,few,TRBV29-1,TGCAGCGTGGGAGAGGGGCCGCCCGGGGAGCTGTTTTTT,CSVGEGPPGELFF
TRBJ1-2,.,.,TRBV20-1,TGCAGTGCTAGAGATTACCCCGTCAACTATGGCTACACCTTC,CSARDYPVNYGYTF
TRBJ1-5,.,many,TRBV10-3,TGTGCCATCAGTGAGAGGAAAAAGGGTCAGCCCCAGCATTTT,CAISERKKGQPQHF
TRBJ2-5,TRBD2,.,TRBV3-1,TGTGCCAGCAGCCAAGGTGGGACTAGCGGCCAAGAGACCCAGTACTTC,CASSQGGTSGQETQYF
TRBJ1-1,.,.,TRBV11-2,TGTGCCAGCAGCTTAGTGGGGACACCCTCCTTGAACACTGAAGCTTTCTTT,CASSLVGTPSLNTEAFF
TRBJ2-7,.,.,TRBV12-3/TRBV12-4,TGTGCCAGCAGTTTAGGGATCGGGACTGCTACCGGGACCTACGAGCAGTACTTC,CASSLGIGTATGTYEQYF
TRBJ2-3,TRBD2,.,TRBV7-2,TGTGCCAGCAGCTTAGTGAGGTTAGCGGGGGGGCAAGATACGCAGTATTTT,CASSLVRLAGGQDTQYF
TRBJ2-7,TRBD1,.,TRBV20-1,TGCAGTGCTATAGGGACAGGGGCGTACGAGCAGTACTTC,CSAIGTGAYEQYF
TRBJ2-2,TRBD2,many,TRBV6-1,TGTGCCAGCTTAAAACTTCCGTTGCGGGGGTCGAACACCGGGGAGCTGTTTTTT,CASLKLPLRGSNTGELFF
TRBJ2-2,.,few,TRBV6-1,TGTGCCAGCAGGGCGACGGGACAAAACACCGGGGAGCTGTTTTTT,CASRATGQNTGELFF
TRBJ1-2,TRBD1,few,TRBV20-1,TGCAGTGCTACGACCCGGGACAGCCGACCCTATGGCTACACCTTC,CSATTRDSRPYGYTF
TRBJ2-7,TRBD1,few,TRBV15,TGTGCCACCAGCAGAGAGGGGACAGGGACATACGAGCAGTACTTC,CATSREGTGTYEQYF
TRBJ2-7,.,many,TRBV20-1,TGCAGTGCTAGAGAAGGACATCACTACGAGCAGTACTTC,CSAREGHHYEQYF
TRBJ1-5,.,.,TRBV12-3/TRBV12-4,TGTGCCAGCAGTTTAAGGGGAACAGGGAATCAGCCCCAGCATTTT,CASSLRGTGNQPQHF
TRBJ2-1,.,many,TRBV18,TGTGCCAGCTCATCGAAAGGACCTCCCCTCAGCTCCTACAATGAGCAGTTCTTC,CASSSKGPPLSSYNEQFF
TRBJ2-5,.,many,TRBV29-1,TGCAGCGTTGACCCCAGCCTTCAAGAGACCCAGTACTTC,CSVDPSLQETQYF
TRBJ2-3,TRBD1,many,TRBV20-1,TGCAGTGCTAGGTCCACAGGGGGGAAAGATACGCAGTATTTT,CSARSTGGKDTQYF